The TCR beta chain described here comes from a study of OX40 agonist ivuxolimab in advanced cancers. Regarding the complete study: Ivuxolimab, which targeted the costimulatory receptor OX40 (CD134), was an agonistic, fully human IgG2 monoclonal antibody. Intravenous ivuxolimab was administered to patients every 2 weeks at six dose levels: 0.01, 0.1, 0.3, 1.5, 3 and 10 mg/kg. Among the roughly 50 dose-escalation patients, some 20 had hepatocellular carcinoma, about 15 melanoma, 9 renal cell carcinoma and 9 head and neck cancer. In the dose-escalation cohort, roughly 80% of patients were male, and the mean age was approximately 60 years, with a range of about 23 to 85. Prior anti-PD-1, anti-PD-L1 or anti-CTLA-4 therapy was permitted, and checkpoint inhibitors had been received by about 36% of dose-escalation patients. Partial responses occurred in three dose-escalation patients, of whom one had hepatocellular carcinoma and two had cutaneous melanoma. Peripheral TCRbeta sequencing was intended to test whether TCR sequence diversity was altered and clonal T-cell expansion was caused by ivuxolimab. The paper reports the monotherapy dose-escalation portion (N ≈ 50 patients) of the phase I ivuxolimab trial.

TCRbeta CDR3 regions were sequenced using the immunoSEQ Assay. TCRdb retrieved this table from immuneACCESS and kept in-frame rearrangements only. Not all clones are present; in checked studies, unresolved V genes account for under half, and no reason is known for the remainder. Counted in this sample were about 160 clones; about 85% of them appeared once. Jointly, the top ten make up about a tenth of the sample. On the study overall, not on this receptor specifically: After ivuxolimab, more expanded clones were found on average in CD8+ T cells than in CD4+ T cells. In the 0.1-3.0 mg/kg groups, partial responders had among the lowest normalized peripheral clonal expansion, particularly in CD8+ T cells. Low levels of normalized T-cell clonal expansion were also seen in some nonresponding patients. At doses of 0.1 to 3.0 mg/kg, clonal expansion of both CD4+ and CD8+ blood T cells was observed from baseline to week 6. The antigen specificity of the peripheral T cells that underwent clonal expansion was not determined.

The CDR3 measures 15 amino acids from cysteine to phenylalanine. CDR3 DNA is the only sequence kept; it has 45 bases, read in frame from the first base. In its sample, this clone was seen a few times. This receptor's antigen is unknown. Per-base quality was not reported, and no clone a single base away is much larger than it. Patients with autoimmune disease history or receiving systemic immunosuppression were excluded from the trial. Samples came from an open-label, multicenter, first-in-human phase I dose-escalation trial of ivuxolimab. Adults with locally advanced or metastatic melanoma, renal cell, hepatocellular, or head and neck squamous cell carcinoma were enrolled in the trial.

This TCR was sampled from an adult with an advanced solid tumor such as melanoma, head and neck, liver or kidney cancer. The sequence is built from TRBV1 and TRBJ1-1. TRBV1 is assigned pseudogene status. This material was obtained in a trial of the OX40 agonist ivuxolimab. The bases read TGCGCCAGCAGCCAAGCGCAGGGCGGGGGCGCTGAAGCTTTCTTT. Translated, this is CASSQAQGGGAEAFF.